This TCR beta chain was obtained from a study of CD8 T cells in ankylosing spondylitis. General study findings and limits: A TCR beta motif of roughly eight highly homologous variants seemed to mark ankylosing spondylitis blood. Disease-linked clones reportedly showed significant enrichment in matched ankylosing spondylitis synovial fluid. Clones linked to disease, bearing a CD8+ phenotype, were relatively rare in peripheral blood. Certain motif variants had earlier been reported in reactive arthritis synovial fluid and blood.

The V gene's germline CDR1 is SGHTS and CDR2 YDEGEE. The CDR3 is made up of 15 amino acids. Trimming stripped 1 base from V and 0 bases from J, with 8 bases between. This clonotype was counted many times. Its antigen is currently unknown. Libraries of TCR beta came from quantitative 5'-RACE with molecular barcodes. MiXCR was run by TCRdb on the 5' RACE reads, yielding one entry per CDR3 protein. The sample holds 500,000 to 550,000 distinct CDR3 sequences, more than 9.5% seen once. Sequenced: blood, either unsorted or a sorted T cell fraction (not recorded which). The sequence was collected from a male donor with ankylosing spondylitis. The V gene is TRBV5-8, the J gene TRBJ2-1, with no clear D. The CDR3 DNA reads TGTGCCAGCAGCTTGAGTCTCAGCTCCTACAATGAGCAGTTCTTC. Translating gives CASSLSLSSYNEQFF.